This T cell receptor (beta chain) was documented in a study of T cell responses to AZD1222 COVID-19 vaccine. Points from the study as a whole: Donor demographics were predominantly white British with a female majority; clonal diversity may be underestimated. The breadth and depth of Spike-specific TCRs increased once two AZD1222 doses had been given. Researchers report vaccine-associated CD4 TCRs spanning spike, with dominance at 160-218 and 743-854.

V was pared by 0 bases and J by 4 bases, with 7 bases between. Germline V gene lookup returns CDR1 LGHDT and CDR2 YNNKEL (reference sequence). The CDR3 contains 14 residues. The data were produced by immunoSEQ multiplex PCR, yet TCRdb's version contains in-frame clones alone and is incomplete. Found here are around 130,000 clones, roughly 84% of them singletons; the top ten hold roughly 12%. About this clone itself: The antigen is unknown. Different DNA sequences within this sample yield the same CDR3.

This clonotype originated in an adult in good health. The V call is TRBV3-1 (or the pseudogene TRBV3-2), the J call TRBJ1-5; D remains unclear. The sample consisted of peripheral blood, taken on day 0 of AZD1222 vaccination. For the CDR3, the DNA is TGTGCCAGCAGCCAAGAGGGCAGTAATCAGCCCCAGCATTTT. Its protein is CASSQEGSNQPQHF.